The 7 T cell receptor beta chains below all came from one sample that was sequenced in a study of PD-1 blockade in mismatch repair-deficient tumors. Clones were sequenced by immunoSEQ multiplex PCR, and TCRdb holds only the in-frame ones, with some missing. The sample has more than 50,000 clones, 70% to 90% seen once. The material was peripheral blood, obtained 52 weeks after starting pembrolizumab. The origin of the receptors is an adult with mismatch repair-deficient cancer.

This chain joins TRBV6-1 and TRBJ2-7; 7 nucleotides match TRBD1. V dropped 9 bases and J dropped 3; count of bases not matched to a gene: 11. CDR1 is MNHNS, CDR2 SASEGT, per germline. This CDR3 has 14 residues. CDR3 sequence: CASRSRTGYYEQYF. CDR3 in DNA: TGTGCCAGTAGAAGTAGGACAGGCTACTACGAGCAGTACTTC.

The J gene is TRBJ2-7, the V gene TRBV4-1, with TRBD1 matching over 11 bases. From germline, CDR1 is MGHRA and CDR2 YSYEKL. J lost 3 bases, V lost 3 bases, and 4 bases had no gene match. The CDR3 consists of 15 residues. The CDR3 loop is CASSHGGQGVYEQYF. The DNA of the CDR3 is TGCGCCAGCAGCCACGGGGGACAGGGGGTCTACGAGCAGTACTTC.

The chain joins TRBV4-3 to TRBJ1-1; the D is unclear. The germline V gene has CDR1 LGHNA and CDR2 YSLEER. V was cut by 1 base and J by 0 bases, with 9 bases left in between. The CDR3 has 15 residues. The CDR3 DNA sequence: TGCGCCAGCAGCCAAGGGTTGGGGATGAACACTGAAGCTTTCTTT. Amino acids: CASSQGLGMNTEAFF.

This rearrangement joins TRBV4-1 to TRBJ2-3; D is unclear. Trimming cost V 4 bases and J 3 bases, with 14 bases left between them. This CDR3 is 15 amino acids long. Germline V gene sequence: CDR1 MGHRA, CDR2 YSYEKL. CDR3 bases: TGCGCCAGCAGCCTGGCGGTAGACGGGACAGATACGCAGTATTTT. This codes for CASSLAVDGTDTQYF.

CDR3 loop: CASSHPRTGVRFGFF. CDR3 sequence (DNA): TGCGCCAGCAGCCACCCTAGGACAGGGGTCCGATTCGGTTTCTTT. The V and J genes are TRBV4-1 and TRBJ1-1, with 9 positions matching TRBD1. There are 15 residues in the CDR3. Trimming at V came to 3 bases and at J to 13 bases, leaving 15 bases not matched to a gene. Germline CDR1 and CDR2: MGHRA and YSYEKL.

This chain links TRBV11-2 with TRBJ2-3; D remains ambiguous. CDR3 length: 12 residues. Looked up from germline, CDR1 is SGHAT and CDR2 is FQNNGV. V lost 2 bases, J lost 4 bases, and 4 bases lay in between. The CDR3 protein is CASSLLSDTQYF. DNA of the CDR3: TGTGCCAGCAGCTTACTCTCAGATACGCAGTATTTT.

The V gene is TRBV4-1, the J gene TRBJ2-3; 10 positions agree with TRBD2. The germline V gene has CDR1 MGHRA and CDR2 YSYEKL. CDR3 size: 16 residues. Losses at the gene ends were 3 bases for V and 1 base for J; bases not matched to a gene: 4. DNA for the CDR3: TGCGCCAGCAGCCAGGTAGCGGGAGGTGGCACAGATACGCAGTATTTT. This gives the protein CASSQVAGGGTDTQYF.